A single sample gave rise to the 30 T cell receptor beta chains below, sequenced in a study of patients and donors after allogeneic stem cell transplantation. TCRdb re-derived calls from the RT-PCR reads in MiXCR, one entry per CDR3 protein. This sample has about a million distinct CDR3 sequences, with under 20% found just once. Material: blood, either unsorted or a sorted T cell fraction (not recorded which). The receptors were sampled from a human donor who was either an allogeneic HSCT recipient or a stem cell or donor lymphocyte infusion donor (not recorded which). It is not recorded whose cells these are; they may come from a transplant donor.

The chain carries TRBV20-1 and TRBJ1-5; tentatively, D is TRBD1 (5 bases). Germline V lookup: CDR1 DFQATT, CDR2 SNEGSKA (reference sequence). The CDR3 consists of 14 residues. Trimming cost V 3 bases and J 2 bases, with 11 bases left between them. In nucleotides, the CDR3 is TGCAGTGCTAGCGCAGGGAGTGGCAATCAGCCCCAGCATTTT. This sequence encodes CSASAGSGNQPQHF.

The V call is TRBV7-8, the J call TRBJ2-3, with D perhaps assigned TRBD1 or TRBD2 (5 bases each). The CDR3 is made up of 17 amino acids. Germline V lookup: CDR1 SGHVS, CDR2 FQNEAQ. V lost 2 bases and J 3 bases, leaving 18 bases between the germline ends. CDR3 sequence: CASSLRGSGLGTDTQYF. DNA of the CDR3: TGTGCCAGCAGCTTACGGGGATCAGGGCTGGGGACAGATACGCAGTATTTT. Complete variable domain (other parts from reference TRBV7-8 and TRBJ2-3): GAGVSQSPRYKVAKRGQDVALRCDPISGHVSLFWYQQALGQGPEFLTYFQNEAQLDKSGLPSDRFFAERPEGSVSTLKIQRTQQEDSAVYLCASSLRGSGLGTDTQYFGPGTRLTVL.

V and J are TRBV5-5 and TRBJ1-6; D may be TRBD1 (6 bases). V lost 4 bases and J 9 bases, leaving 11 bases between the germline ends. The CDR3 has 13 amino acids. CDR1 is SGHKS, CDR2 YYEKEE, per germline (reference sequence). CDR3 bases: TGTGCCAGCAGCACCACACAGGGTTCACCCCTCCACTTT. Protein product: CASSTTQGSPLHF.

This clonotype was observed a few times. CDR3 DNA: TGTGCCAGCAGTTTCCTTCCCGCAACTAATGAAAAACTGTTTTTT. Encoded protein: CASSFLPATNEKLFF. The genes are TRBV12-3 or TRBV12-4 and TRBJ1-4; D is ambiguous. The CDR3 is 15 amino acids. V lost 3 bases to trimming and J lost 0 bases, with 8 bases between them.

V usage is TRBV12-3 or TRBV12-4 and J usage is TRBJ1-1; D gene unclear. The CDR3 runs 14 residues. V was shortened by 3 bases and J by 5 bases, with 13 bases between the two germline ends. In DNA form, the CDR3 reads TGTGCCAGCAGTTTCGCCAGCATAGGGACTGAAGCTTTCTTT. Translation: CASSFASIGTEAFF.

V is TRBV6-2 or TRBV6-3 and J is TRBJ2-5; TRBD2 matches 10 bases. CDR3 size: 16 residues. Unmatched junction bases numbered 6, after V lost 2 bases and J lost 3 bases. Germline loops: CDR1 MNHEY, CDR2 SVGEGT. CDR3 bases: TGTGCCAGCAGTTACCTAGCGGGAGTTGCGGAAGAGACCCAGTACTTC. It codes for CASSYLAGVAEETQYF.

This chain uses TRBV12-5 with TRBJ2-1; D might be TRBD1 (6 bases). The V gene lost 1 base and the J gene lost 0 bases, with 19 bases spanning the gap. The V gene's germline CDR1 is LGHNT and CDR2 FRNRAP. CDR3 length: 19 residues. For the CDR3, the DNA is TGTGCTAGTGGTTTGGCCCAAACCTCGGGACATAGCTCCTACAATGAGCAGTTCTTC. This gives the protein CASGLAQTSGHSSYNEQFF.

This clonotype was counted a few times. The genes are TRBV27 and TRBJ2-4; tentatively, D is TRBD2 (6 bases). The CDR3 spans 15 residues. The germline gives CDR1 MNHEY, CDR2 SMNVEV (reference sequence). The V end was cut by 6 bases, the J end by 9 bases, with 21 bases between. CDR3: CASSRQLALGGIQYF. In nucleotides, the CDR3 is TGTGCCAGCAGCCGACAACTAGCCCTTGGGGGCATTCAGTACTTC.

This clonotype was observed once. DNA of the CDR3: TGTGCCAGTAGTAGGGCCGGGACTAGGTCCACCGGGGAGCTGTTTTTT. This codes for CASSRAGTRSTGELFF. J is TRBJ2-2 and V is TRBV19, with TRBD2 identical over 8 bases. The V gene end was trimmed by 4 bases and the J gene end by 4 bases; junction bases not matched to a gene: 8. The germline V gene has CDR1 LNHDA and CDR2 SQIVND (reference sequence). The CDR3 is 16 amino acids.

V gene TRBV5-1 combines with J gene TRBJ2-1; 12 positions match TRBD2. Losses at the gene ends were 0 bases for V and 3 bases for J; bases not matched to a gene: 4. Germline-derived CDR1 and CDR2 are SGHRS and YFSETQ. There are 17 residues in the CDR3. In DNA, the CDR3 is TGCGCCAGCAGCTTGGATACTAGCGGGAGGCTCTACAATGAGCAGTTCTTC. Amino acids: CASSLDTSGRLYNEQFF.

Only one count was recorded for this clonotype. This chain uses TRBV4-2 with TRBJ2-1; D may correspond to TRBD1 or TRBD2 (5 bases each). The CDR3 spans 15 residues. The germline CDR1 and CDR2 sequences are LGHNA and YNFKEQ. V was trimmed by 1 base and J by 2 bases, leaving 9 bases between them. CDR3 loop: CASSQGGPPYNEQFF. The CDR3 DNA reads TGTGCCAGCAGCCAAGGGGGACCCCCCTACAATGAGCAGTTCTTC.

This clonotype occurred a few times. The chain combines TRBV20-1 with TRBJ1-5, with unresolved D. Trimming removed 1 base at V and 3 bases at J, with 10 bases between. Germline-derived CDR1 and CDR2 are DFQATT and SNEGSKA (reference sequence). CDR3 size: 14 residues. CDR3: CSARGGSFNQPQHF. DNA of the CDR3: TGCAGTGCTAGAGGCGGGAGTTTCAATCAGCCCCAGCATTTT.

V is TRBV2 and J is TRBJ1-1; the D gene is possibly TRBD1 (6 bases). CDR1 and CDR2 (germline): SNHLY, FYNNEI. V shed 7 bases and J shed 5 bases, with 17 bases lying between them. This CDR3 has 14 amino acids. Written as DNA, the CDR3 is TGTGCCAGCAAGGCTCGGGGGCGCGGAACTGAAGCTTTCTTT. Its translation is CASKARGRGTEAFF.

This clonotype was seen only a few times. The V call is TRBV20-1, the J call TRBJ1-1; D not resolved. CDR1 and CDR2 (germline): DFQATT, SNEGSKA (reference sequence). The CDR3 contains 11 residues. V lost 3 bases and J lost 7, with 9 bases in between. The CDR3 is CSASAASEAFF. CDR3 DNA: TGCAGTGCTAGTGCGGCAAGTGAAGCTTTCTTT.

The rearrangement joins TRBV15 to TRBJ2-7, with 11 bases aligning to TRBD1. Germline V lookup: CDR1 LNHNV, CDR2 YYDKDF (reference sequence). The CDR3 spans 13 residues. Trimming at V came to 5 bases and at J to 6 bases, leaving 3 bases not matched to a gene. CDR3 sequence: CATSPDRGLEQYF. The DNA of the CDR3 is TGTGCCACCAGCCCGGACAGGGGGCTCGAGCAGTACTTC.

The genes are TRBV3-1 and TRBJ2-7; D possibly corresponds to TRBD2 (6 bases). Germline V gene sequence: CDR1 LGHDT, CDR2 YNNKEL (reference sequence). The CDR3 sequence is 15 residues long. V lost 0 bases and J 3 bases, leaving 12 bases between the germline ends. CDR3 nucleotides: TGTGCCAGCAGCCAAGAAATGGGACTCTACTACGAGCAGTACTTC. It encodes CASSQEMGLYYEQYF.

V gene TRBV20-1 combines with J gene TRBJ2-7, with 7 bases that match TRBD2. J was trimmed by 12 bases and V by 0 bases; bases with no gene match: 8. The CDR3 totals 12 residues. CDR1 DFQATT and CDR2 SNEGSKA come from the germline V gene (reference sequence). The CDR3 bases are TGCAGTGCTAGAGATCCTAGCGGACCGCGGTACTTC. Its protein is CSARDPSGPRYF.

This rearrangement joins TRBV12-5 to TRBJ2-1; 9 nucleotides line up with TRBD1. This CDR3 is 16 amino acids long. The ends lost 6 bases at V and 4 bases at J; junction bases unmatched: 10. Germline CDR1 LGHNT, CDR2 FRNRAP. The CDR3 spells CASGPADRGLYNEQFF. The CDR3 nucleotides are TGTGCTAGTGGCCCGGCGGACAGGGGCCTATACAATGAGCAGTTCTTC.

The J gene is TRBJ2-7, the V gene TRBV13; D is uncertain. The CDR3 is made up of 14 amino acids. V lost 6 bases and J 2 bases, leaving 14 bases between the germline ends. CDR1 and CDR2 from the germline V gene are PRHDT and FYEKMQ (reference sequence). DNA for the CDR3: TGTGCCAGCAGTGAGACTCAGCAGGCCTACGAGCAGTACTTC. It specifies CASSETQQAYEQYF.

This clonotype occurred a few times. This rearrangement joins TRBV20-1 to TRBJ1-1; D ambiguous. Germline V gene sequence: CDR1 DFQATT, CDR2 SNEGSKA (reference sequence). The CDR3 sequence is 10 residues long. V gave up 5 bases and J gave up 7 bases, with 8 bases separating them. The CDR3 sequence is CSAYGDEAFF. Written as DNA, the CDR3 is TGCAGTGCTTACGGCGATGAAGCTTTCTTT.

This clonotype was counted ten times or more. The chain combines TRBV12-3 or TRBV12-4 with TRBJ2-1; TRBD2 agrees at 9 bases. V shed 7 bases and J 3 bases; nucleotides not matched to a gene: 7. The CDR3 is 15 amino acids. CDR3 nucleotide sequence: TGTGCCAGCACCCCTGATAGCGGGGGCTACAATGAGCAGTTCTTC. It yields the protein CASTPDSGGYNEQFF.

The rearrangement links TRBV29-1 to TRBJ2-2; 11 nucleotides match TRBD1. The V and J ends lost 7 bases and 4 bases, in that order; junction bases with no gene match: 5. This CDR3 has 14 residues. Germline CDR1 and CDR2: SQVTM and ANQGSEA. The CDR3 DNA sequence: TGCAGCGGAGCCGGGACAGGGGGCACCGGGGAGCTGTTTTTT. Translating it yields CSGAGTGGTGELFF.

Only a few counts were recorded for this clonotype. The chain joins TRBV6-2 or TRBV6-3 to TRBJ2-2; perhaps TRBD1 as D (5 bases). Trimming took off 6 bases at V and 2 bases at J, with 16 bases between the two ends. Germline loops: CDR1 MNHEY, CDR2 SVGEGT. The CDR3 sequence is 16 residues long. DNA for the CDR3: TGTGCCAGCAGCGACCTATACAGGAAAAACACCGGGGAGCTGTTTTTT. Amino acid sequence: CASSDLYRKNTGELFF.

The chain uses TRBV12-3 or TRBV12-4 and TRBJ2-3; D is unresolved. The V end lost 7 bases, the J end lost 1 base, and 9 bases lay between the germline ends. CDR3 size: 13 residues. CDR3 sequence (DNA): TGTGCCAGCAATAAGGACCGCACAGATACGCAGTATTTT. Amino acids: CASNKDRTDTQYF.

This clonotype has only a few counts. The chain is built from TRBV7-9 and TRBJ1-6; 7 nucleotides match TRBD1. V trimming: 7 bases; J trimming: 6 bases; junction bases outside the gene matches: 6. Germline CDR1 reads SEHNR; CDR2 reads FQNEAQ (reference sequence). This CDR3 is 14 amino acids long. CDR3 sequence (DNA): TGTGCCAGCAAACACGACAGGGTTAATTCACCCCTCCACTTT. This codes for CASKHDRVNSPLHF.

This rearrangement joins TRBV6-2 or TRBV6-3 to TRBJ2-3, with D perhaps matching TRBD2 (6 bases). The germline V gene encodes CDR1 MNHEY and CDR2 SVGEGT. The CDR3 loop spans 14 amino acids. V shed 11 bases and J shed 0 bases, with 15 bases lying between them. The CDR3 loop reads CASYSGTSTDTQYF. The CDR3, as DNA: TGTGCCTCATATTCCGGGACTAGCACAGATACGCAGTATTTT.

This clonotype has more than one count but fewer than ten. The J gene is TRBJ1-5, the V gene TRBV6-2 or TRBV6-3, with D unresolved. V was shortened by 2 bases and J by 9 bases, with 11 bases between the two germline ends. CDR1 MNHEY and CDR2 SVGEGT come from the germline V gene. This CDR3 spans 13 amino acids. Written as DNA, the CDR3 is TGTGCCAGCAGTTACGAGGGCCTTGGGCCCCAGCATTTT. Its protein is CASSYEGLGPQHF.

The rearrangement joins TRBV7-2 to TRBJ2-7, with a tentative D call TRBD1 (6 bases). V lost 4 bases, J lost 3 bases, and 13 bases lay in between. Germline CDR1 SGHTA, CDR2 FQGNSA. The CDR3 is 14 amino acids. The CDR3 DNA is TGTGCCAGCAGCTCAACCGGACAGTTCTACGAGCAGTACTTC. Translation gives CASSSTGQFYEQYF.

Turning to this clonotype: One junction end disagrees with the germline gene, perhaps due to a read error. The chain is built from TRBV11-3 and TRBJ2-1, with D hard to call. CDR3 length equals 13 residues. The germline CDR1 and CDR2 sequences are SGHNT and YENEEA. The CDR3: CASSLEGSREQFF. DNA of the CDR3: TGTGCCAGCAGCCTAGAAGGCTCCAGGGAGCAGTTCTTC. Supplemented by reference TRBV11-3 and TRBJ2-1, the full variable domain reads EAGVVQSPRYKIIEKKQPVAFWCNPISGHNTLYWYLQNLGQGPELLIRYENEEAVDDSQLPKDRFSAERLKGVDSTLKIQPAELGDSAVYLCASSLEGSREQFFGPGTRLTVL.

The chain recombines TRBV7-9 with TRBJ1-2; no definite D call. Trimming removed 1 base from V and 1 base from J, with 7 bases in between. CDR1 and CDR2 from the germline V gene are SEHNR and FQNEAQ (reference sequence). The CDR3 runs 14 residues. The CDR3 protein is CASSLEEVNYGYTF. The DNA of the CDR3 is TGTGCCAGCAGCTTAGAGGAGGTTAACTATGGCTACACCTTC.